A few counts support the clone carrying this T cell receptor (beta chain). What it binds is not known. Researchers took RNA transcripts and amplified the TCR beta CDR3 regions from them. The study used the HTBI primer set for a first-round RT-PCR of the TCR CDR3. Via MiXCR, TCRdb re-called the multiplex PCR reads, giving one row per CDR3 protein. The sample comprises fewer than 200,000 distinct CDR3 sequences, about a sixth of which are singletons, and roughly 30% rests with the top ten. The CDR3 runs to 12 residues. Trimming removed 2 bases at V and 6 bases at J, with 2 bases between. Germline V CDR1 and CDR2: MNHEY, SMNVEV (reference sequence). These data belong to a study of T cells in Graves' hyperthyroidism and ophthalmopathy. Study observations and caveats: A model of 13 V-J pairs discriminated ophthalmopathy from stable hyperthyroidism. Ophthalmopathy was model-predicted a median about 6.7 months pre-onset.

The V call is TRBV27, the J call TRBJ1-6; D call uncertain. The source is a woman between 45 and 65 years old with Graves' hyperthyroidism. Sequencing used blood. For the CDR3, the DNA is TGTGCCAGCAGTTTAGTTAATTCACCCCTCCACTTT. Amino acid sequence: CASSLVNSPLHF.